This T cell receptor beta chain was profiled in a study of blood T cell repertoires in COVID-19. Study at large: There were acute and convalescent COVID-19 samples, and they came from the United States, Italy and Spain. The cDNA or gDNA used as material had been derived from T cells, B-cell-depleted T cells, or PBMCs.

The sample holds one count of this clone. The V end was cut by 5 bases, the J end by 2 bases, with 10 bases between. This CDR3 is 13 amino acids long. Germline CDR1 and CDR2: MNHEY and SVGAGI. Per the original data handling: How many nucleated cells were present was estimated from reference gene primer amplification. TCRdb keeps only in-frame clones here, not all; method: immunoSEQ multiplex PCR. V, J and clone size derive from that table, while D and trimming were established from the DNA sequence. The repertoire holds nearly 100,000 clones, roughly 90% seen once, with about 1.7% in the top ten. This receptor was identified in a man older than 75 with acute or convalescent COVID-19. The sequenced sample consisted of peripheral blood. The genes are TRBV6-5 and TRBJ2-7; maybe TRBD2 (5 bases). The CDR3 loop reads CASSHREAYEQYF. The CDR3 DNA is TGTGCCAGCAGTCACCGGGAAGCCTACGAGCAGTACTTC.